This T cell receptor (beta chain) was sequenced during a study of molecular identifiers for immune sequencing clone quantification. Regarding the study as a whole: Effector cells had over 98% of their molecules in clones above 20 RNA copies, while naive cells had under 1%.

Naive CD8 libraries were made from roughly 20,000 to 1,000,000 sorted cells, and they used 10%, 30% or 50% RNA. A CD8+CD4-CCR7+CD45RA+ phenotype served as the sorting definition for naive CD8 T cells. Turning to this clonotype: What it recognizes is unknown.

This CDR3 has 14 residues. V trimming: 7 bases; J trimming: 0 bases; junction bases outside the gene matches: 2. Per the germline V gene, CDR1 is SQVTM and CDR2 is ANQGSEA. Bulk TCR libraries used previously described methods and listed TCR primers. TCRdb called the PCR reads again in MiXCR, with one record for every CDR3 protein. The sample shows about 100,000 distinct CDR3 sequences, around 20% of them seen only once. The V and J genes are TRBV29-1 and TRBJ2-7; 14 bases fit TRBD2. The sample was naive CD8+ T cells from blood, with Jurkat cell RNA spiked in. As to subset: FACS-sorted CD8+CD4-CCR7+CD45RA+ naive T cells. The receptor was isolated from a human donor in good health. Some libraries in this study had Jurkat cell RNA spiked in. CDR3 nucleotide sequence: TGCAGCGGACTAGCGGGAGGGCACTCCTACGAGCAGTACTTC. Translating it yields CSGLAGGHSYEQYF.